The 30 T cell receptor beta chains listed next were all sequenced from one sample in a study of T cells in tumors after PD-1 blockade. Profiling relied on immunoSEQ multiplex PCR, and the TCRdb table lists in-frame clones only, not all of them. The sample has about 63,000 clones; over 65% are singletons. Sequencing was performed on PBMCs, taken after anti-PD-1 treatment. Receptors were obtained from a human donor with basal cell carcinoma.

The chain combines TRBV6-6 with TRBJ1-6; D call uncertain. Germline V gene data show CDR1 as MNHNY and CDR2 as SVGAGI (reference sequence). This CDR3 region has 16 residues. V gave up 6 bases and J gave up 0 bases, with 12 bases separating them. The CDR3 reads CASRPRQSSYNSPLHF. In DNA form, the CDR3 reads TGTGCCAGCAGGCCGAGGCAGAGCTCCTATAATTCACCCCTCCACTTT.

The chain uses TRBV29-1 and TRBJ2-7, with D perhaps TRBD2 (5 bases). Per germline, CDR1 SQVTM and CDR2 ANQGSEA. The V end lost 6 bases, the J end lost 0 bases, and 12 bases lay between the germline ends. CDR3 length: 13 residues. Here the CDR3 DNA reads TGCAGCGTACCGGGAATCACCTCCTACGAGCAGTACTTC. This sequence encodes CSVPGITSYEQYF.

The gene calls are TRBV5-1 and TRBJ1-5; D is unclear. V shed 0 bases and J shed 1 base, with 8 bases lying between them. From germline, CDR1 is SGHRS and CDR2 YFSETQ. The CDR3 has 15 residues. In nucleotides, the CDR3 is TGCGCCAGCAGCTTGGAAGGGTTAAGCAATCAGCCCCAGCATTTT. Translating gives CASSLEGLSNQPQHF.

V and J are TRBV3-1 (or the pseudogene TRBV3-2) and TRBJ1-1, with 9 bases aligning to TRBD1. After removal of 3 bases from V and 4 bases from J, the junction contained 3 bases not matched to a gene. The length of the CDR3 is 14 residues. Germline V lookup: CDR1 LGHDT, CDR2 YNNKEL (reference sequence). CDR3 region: CASSQLTGGTEAFF. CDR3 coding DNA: TGTGCCAGCAGCCAGTTGACAGGGGGCACTGAAGCTTTCTTT.

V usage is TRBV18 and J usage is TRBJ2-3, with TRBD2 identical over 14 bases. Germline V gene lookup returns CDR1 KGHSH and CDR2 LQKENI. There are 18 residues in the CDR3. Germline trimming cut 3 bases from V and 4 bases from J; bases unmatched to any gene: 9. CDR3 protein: CASSPMGTSGGMADTQYF. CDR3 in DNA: TGTGCCAGCTCACCCATGGGGACTAGCGGGGGTATGGCAGATACGCAGTATTTT. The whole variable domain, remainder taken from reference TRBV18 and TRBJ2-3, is NAGVMQNPRHLVRRRGQEARLRCSPMKGHSHVYWYRQLPEEGLKFMVYLQKENIIDESGMPKERFSAEFPKEGPSILRIQQVVRGDSAAYFCASSPMGTSGGMADTQYFGPGTRLTVL.

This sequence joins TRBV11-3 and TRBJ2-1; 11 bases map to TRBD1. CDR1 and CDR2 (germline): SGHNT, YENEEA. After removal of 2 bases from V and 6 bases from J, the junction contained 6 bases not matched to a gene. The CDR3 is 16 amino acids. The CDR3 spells CASSLNRDRGCNEQFF. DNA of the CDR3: TGTGCCAGCAGCTTAAACCGGGACAGGGGGTGCAATGAGCAGTTCTTC.

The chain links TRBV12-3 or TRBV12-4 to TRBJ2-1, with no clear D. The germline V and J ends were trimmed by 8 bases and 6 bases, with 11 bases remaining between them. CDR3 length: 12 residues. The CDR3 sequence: CASSSESNEQFF. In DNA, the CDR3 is TGTGCCAGCTCCTCTGAGAGCAATGAGCAGTTCTTC.

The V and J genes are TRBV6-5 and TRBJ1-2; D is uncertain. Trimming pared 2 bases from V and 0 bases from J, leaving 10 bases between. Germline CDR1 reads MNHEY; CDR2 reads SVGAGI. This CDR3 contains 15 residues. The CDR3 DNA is TGTGCCAGCAGTTACCGCGGAGAAACTAACTATGGCTACACCTTC. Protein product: CASSYRGETNYGYTF.

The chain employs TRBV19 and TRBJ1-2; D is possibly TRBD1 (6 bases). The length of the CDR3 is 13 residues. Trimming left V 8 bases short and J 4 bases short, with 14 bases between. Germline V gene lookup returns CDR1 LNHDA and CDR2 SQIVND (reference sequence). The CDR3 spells CASSDQGSYGYTF. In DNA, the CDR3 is TGTGCCAGTTCTGACCAGGGGTCCTATGGCTACACCTTC.

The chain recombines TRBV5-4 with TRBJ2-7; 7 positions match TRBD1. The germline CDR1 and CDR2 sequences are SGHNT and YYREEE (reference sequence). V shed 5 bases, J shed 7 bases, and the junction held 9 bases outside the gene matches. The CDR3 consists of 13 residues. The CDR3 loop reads CASSRQGVEEQYF. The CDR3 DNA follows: TGTGCCAGCAGTCGACAGGGTGTAGAAGAGCAGTACTTC.

CDR3 coding DNA: TGTGCCAGCAGCCAAGGAGTTGGGTGGACAGGGGGCGAAGAGACCCAGTACTTC. Encoded protein: CASSQGVGWTGGEETQYF. V usage is TRBV14 and J usage is TRBJ2-5; 11 nucleotides match TRBD1. CDR3 length equals 18 residues. J lost 3 bases, V lost 1 base, and 10 bases had no gene match. Germline CDR1 reads SGHDN; CDR2 reads FVKESK.

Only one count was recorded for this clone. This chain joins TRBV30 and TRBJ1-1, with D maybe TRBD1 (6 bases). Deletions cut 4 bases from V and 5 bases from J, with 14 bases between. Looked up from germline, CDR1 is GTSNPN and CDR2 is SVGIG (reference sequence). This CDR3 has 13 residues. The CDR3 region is CAWMNEGGTEAFF. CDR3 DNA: TGTGCCTGGATGAACGAGGGGGGAACTGAAGCTTTCTTT.

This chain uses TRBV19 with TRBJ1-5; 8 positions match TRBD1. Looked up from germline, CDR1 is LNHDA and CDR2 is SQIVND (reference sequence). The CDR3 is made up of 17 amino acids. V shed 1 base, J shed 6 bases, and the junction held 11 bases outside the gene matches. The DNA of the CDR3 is TGTGCCAGTAGTATAGGGCAGGGGGCATCCAGAAGTCAGCCCCAGCATTTT. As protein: CASSIGQGASRSQPQHF.

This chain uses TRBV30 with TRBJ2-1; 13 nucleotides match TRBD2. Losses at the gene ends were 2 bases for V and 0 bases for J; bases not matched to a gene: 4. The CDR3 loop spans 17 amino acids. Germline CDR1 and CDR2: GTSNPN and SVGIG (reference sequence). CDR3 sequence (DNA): TGTGCCTGGAGTCGCGGACTAGCGGGGGACTCCTACAATGAGCAGTTCTTC. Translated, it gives CAWSRGLAGDSYNEQFF. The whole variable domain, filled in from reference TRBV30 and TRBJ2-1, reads SQTIHQWPATLVQPVGSPLSLECTVEGTSNPNLYWYRQAAGRGLQLLFYSVGIGQISSEVPQNLSASRPQDRQFILSSKKLLLSDSGFYLCAWSRGLAGDSYNEQFFGPGTRLTVL.

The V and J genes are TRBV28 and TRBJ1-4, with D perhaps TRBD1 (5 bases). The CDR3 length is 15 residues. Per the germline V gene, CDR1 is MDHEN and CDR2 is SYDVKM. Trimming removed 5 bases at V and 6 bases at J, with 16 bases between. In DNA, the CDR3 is TGTGCCAGCAGTCCACCCCCGGGGCTCGATGAAAAACTGTTTTTT. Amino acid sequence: CASSPPPGLDEKLFF. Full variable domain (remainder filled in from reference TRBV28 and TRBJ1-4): DVKVTQSSRYLVKRTGEKVFLECVQDMDHENMFWYRQDPGLGLRLIYFSYDVKMKEKGDIPEGYSVSREKKERFSLILESASTNQTSMYLCASSPPPGLDEKLFFGSGTQLSVL.

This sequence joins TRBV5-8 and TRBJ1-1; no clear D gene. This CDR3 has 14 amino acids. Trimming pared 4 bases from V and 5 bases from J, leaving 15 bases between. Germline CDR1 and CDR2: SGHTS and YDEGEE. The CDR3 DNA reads TGTGCCAGCAGCCCCCGACTGGGAAAGACTGAAGCTTTCTTT. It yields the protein CASSPRLGKTEAFF.

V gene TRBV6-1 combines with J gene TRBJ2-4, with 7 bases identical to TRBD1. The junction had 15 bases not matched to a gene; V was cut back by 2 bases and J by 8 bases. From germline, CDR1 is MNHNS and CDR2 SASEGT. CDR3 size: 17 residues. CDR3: CASSETQVRGLSYIQYF. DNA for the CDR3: TGTGCCAGCAGTGAAACCCAAGTCAGGGGGTTAAGTTACATTCAGTACTTC.

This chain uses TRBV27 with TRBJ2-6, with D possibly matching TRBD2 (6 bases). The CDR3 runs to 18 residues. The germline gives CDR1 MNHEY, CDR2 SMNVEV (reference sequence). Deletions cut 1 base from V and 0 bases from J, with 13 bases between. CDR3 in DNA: TGTGCCAGCAGTTTATATAGGAGGGATAACTCTGGGGCCAACGTCCTGACTTTC. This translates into CASSLYRRDNSGANVLTF.

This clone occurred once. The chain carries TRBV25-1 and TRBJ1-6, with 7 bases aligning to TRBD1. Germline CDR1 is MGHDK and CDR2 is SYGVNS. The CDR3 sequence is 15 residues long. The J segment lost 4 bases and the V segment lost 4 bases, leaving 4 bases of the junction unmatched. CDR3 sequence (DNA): TGTGCCAGCAGTGGCGGGACAGTTTATAATTCACCCCTCCACTTT. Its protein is CASSGGTVYNSPLHF.

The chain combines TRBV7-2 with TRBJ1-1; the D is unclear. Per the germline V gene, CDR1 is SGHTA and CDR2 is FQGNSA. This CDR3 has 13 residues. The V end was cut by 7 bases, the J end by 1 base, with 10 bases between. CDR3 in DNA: TGTGCCAGCAACCACGGAGGGAACACTGAAGCTTTCTTT. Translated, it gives CASNHGGNTEAFF.

In DNA form, the CDR3 reads TGCGCCAGCAGCCTCGGGGGTTCCCAAGAGACCCAGTACTTC. Its protein product is CASSLGGSQETQYF. The chain links TRBV4-1 to TRBJ2-5; TRBD2 is a possible D gene (6 bases). Germline V gene lookup returns CDR1 MGHRA and CDR2 YSYEKL. There are 14 residues in the CDR3. Trimming removed 4 bases at V and 1 base at J, with 10 bases between.

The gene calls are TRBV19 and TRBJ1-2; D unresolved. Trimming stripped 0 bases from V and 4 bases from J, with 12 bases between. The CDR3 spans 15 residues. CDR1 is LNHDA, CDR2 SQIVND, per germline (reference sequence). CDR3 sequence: CASSIDSASPYGYTF. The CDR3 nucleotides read TGTGCCAGTAGTATAGACTCCGCAAGTCCCTATGGCTACACCTTC. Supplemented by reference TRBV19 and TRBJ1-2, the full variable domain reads DGGITQSPKYLFRKEGQNVTLSCEQNLNHDAMYWYRQDPGQGLRLIYYSQIVNDFQKGDIAEGYSVSREKKESFPLTVTSAQKNPTAFYLCASSIDSASPYGYTFGSGTRLTVV.

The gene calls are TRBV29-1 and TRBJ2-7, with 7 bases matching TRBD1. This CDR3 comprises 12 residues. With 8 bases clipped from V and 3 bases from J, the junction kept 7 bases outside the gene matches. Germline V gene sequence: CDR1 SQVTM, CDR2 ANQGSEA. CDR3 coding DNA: TGCAGCATAAAAGACAGGGACTACGAGCAGTACTTC. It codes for CSIKDRDYEQYF.

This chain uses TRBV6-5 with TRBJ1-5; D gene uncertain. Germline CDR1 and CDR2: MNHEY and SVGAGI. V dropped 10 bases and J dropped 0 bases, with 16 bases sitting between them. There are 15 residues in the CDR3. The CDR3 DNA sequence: TGTGCCACACGGACGAGTGGTTATAGCAATCAGCCCCAGCATTTT. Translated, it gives CATRTSGYSNQPQHF.

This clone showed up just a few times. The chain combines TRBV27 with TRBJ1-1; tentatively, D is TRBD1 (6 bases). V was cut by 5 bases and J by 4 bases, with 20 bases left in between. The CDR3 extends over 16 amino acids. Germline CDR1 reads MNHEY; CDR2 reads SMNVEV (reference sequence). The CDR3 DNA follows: TGTGCCAGCAGTGCGTCCGCTACAGGGTCGAGCACTGAAGCTTTCTTT. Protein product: CASSASATGSSTEAFF.

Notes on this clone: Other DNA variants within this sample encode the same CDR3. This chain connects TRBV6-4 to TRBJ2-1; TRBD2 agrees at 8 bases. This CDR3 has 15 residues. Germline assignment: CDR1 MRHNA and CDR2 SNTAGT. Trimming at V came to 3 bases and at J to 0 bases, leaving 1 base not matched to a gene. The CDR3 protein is CASSESGGSYNEQFF. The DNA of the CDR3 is TGTGCCAGCAGTGAGAGCGGGGGCTCCTACAATGAGCAGTTCTTC.

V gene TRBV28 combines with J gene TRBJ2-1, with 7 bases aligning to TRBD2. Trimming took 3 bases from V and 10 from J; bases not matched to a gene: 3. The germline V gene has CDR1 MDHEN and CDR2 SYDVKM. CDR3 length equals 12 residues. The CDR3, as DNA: TGTGCCAGCAGTTTGAGGGAGGGGGAGCAGTTCTTC. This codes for CASSLREGEQFF.

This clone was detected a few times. The CDR3 spells CASSQIGTGDSPLHF. In DNA form, the CDR3 reads TGCGCCAGCAGCCAGATTGGGACAGGGGATTCACCCCTCCACTTT. V is TRBV4-1 and J is TRBJ1-6; 10 bases are shared with TRBD1. There are 15 residues in the CDR3. J was trimmed by 8 bases and V by 3 bases; bases with no gene match: 4. Germline loops: CDR1 MGHRA, CDR2 YSYEKL.

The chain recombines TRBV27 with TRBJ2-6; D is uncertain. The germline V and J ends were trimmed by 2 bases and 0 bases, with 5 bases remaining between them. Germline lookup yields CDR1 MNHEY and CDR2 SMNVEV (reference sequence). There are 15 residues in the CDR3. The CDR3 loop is CASSLKPSGANVLTF. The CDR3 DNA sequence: TGTGCCAGCAGTTTAAAACCCTCTGGGGCCAACGTCCTGACTTTC.

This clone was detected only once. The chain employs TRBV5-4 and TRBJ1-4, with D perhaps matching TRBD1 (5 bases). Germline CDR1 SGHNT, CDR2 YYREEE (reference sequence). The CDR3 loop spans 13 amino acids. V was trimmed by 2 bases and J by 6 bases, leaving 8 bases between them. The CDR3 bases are TGTGCCAGCAGCTTACGGGGGGATGAAAAACTGTTTTTT. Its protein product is CASSLRGDEKLFF. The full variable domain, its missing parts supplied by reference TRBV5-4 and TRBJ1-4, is ETGVTQSPTHLIKTRGQQVTLRCSSQSGHNTVSWYQQALGQGPQFIFQYYREEENGRGNFPPRFSGLQFPNYSSELNVNALELDDSALYLCASSLRGDEKLFFGSGTQLSVL.